Each of the 26 T cell receptor beta chains below was sequenced from the same sample in a study of blood T cell repertoires in COVID-19. Data came from immunoSEQ multiplex PCR; TCRdb stores just in-frame clones and leaves some out. The sample includes roughly 230,000 clones, about 80% seen only once; the top ten take around 3.6%. The sample comprised PBMCs or T cells enriched from blood (not recorded which). Receptors were obtained from a man aged 50 or older who had recovered from COVID-19.

The V and J genes are TRBV6-1 and TRBJ1-3, with D possibly matching TRBD1 (5 bases). Trimming removed 5 bases at V and 0 bases at J, with 20 bases between. CDR1 and CDR2 (germline): MNHNS, SASEGT. The CDR3 runs 18 residues. The CDR3 nucleotides are TGTGCCAGCAGTAAAGGGACTTTTCCGGGAGCCTCTGGAAACACCATATATTTT. Protein product: CASSKGTFPGASGNTIYF.

This chain joins TRBV9 and TRBJ2-7; 7 nucleotides match TRBD2. The CDR3 is 16 residues long. The germline V gene encodes CDR1 SGDLS and CDR2 YYNGEE. Trimming removed 3 bases from V and 10 bases from J; junction bases left unmatched: 19. The CDR3 sequence is CASSAITGGGPQEQYF. The CDR3 DNA sequence: TGTGCCAGCAGCGCAATCACGGGCGGGGGACCACAGGAACAGTACTTC.

In DNA form, the CDR3 reads TGTGCCAGCAGCGTAGAGCTTAGCTCCTACAATGAGCAGTTCTTC. Encoded protein: CASSVELSSYNEQFF. The V call is TRBV9, the J call TRBJ2-1; D unclear. Trimming cost V 0 bases and J 0 bases, with 7 bases left between them. CDR1 is SGDLS, CDR2 YYNGEE, per germline. This CDR3 has 15 residues.

The CDR3 nucleotides are TGTGCCAGCATCACAAACCCCATACAGGGGGCGATCAACTATGGCTACACCTTC. Amino acids: CASITNPIQGAINYGYTF. The chain is built from TRBV28 and TRBJ1-2; TRBD1 matches 9 bases. With V trimmed by 7 bases and J by 2 bases, 17 bases remained unmatched. The CDR3 length is 18 residues. Germline V lookup: CDR1 MDHEN, CDR2 SYDVKM.

A few counts support this clone. The chain couples TRBV27 to TRBJ2-7, with D possibly being TRBD2 (5 bases). The V gene lost 4 bases and the J gene lost 0 bases, with 10 bases spanning the gap. The CDR3 runs to 14 residues. CDR1 MNHEY and CDR2 SMNVEV come from the germline V gene (reference sequence). CDR3 coding DNA: TGTGCCAGCAGTTGGACTTCCAGCTCCTACGAGCAGTACTTC. Translating gives CASSWTSSSYEQYF.

The chain is built from TRBV7-2 and TRBJ2-7; 9 nucleotides align to TRBD1. V was clipped by 5 bases and J by 2 bases; unmatched bases: 7. The CDR3 sequence is 15 residues long. Germline CDR1 SGHTA, CDR2 FQGNSA. CDR3 coding DNA: TGTGCCAGCAGCGCTTACAGGGGGCGCCCCTACGAGCAGTACTTC. Its translation is CASSAYRGRPYEQYF.

This chain links TRBV9 with TRBJ2-1; D not resolved. Germline V gene lookup returns CDR1 SGDLS and CDR2 YYNGEE. This CDR3 contains 13 residues. The V end was cut by 0 bases, the J end by 8 bases, with 9 bases between. The CDR3: CASSVAYSDEQFF. Written as DNA, the CDR3 is TGTGCCAGCAGCGTAGCTTACTCCGATGAGCAGTTCTTC.

The chain links TRBV19 to TRBJ1-1, with a weak D call TRBD1 (5 bases). Germline V gives CDR1 LNHDA, CDR2 SQIVND (reference sequence). The CDR3 length is 17 residues. V lost 0 bases and J 4 bases, leaving 18 bases between the germline ends. The CDR3 is CASSIDTDILRRTEAFF. The CDR3 DNA follows: TGTGCCAGTAGTATAGACACGGACATCCTGAGGCGCACTGAAGCTTTCTTT.

The gene calls are TRBV6-1 and TRBJ1-5; D is unclear. The ends were cut back, 3 bases at V and 5 bases at J, with 5 bases in the middle. CDR3 length: 12 amino acids. Germline V gives CDR1 MNHNS, CDR2 SASEGT. The CDR3 DNA reads TGTGCCAGCAGTGAGGAGCATCAGCCCCAGCATTTT. Residues: CASSEEHQPQHF.

This clone has just one count. The V and J genes are TRBV21-1 and TRBJ2-7; the DNA was not compared with TRBD1, the D call given in the table. TRBV21-1 is a pseudogene. This CDR3 has 15 amino acids. This CDR3 is CASSKAPGCPYEQYF. For the CDR3, the DNA is TGTGCCAGCAGCAAAGCGCCAGGGTGTCCCTACGAGCAGTACTTC.

The gene calls are TRBV5-1 and TRBJ1-4; no clear D. The V end lost 4 bases, the J end lost 8 bases, and 18 bases lay between the germline ends. The germline V gene has CDR1 SGHRS and CDR2 YFSETQ. This CDR3 contains 15 residues. The CDR3 DNA sequence: TGCGCCAGCAGCACACCAGCCGGGGAGAGCGAAAAACTGTTTTTT. It yields the protein CASSTPAGESEKLFF. The variable domain in full, completed from reference TRBV5-1 and TRBJ1-4, reads KAGVTQTPRYLIKTRGQQVTLSCSPISGHRSVSWYQQTPGQGLQFLFEYFSETQRNKGNFPGRFSGRQFSNSRSEMNVSTLELGDSALYLCASSTPAGESEKLFFGSGTQLSVL.

The chain carries TRBV5-1 and TRBJ1-2; 7 nucleotides align to TRBD1. This CDR3 has 13 amino acids. Trimming at V came to 4 bases and at J to 7 bases, leaving 7 bases not matched to a gene. CDR1 and CDR2 from the germline V gene are SGHRS and YFSETQ. Here the CDR3 DNA reads TGCGCCAGCAGCAGAGGACAGGAGCCTGGCTACACCTTC. Protein product: CASSRGQEPGYTF.

The chain employs TRBV19 and TRBJ2-3; D is uncertain. CDR3 size: 15 residues. The V and J ends lost 3 bases and 2 bases respectively, with 12 bases between them. Germline V gene lookup returns CDR1 LNHDA and CDR2 SQIVND (reference sequence). The CDR3 bases are TGTGCCAGTAGTATGTGGCAGGTCCCCACAGATACGCAGTATTTT. Its translation: CASSMWQVPTDTQYF.

As for this clone: Germline and junction disagree at one end, which may indicate a read error. V usage is TRBV7-7 and J usage is TRBJ2-2, with 12 nucleotides matching TRBD2. CDR3 length: 19 amino acids. Germline lookup yields CDR1 SSHAT and CDR2 FNYEAQ (reference sequence). The CDR3 coding sequence is TGTGCTAGCAGCTCGCTTCCCCCTAGCGGGAGGGGTTACACCGGGGAGCTGTTTTTT. Protein sequence: CASSSLPPSGRGYTGELFF.

The rearrangement joins TRBV3-1 (or the pseudogene TRBV3-2) to TRBJ1-1; 7 nucleotides align to TRBD1. The trim removed 5 bases at V and 2 bases at J, leaving 5 bases unmatched. Germline CDR1 LGHDT, CDR2 YNNKEL (reference sequence). The CDR3 has 14 residues. This CDR3 is CASSVPGGNTEAFF. CDR3 sequence (DNA): TGTGCCAGCAGCGTCCCAGGGGGTAACACTGAAGCTTTCTTT.

The chain recombines TRBV10-1 with TRBJ1-3; D call uncertain. Between the trimmed V and J ends, which lost 0 bases and 2 bases, there was a span of 5 bases. The CDR3 is made up of 14 amino acids. Germline V CDR1 and CDR2: WNHNN, SYGVQD (reference sequence). CDR3 loop: CASSESGAGNTIYF. CDR3 sequence (DNA): TGCGCCAGCAGTGAGTCCGGGGCTGGAAACACCATATATTTT.

The CDR3 bases are TGCGCCAGCAGCTACCAACAGGGGGCAGAGAGTGCTTTCTTT. Amino acids: CASSYQQGAESAFF. The rearrangement links TRBV5-1 to TRBJ1-1; 9 nucleotides match TRBD1. This CDR3 contains 14 residues. Germline-derived CDR1 and CDR2 are SGHRS and YFSETQ. V dropped 3 bases and J dropped 11; count of bases not matched to a gene: 11.

There are a few counts of this clone. V usage is TRBV15 and J usage is TRBJ1-2, with D uncertain. Trimming left V 5 bases short and J 9 bases short, with 13 bases between. The germline CDR1 and CDR2 sequences are LNHNV and YYDKDF (reference sequence). This CDR3 is built from 12 residues. The CDR3 sequence: CATSPPGVSYTF. As DNA, the CDR3 is TGTGCCACCAGCCCTCCCGGGGTGAGCTACACCTTC. The complete variable domain, with remaining parts taken from reference TRBV15 and TRBJ1-2, reads DAMVIQNPRYQVTQFGKPVTLSCSQTLNHNVMYWYQQKSSQAPKLLFHYYDKDFNNEADTPDNFQSRRPNTSFCFLDIRSPGLGDTAMYLCATSPPGVSYTFGSGTRLTVV.

The chain is built from TRBV19 and TRBJ2-1; 8 bases are a match to TRBD1. Germline CDR1 is LNHDA and CDR2 is SQIVND (reference sequence). This CDR3 is built from 14 residues. The V segment lost 4 bases and the J segment 7 bases; nucleotides outside the gene matches: 6. The CDR3 loop is CASSSWDRPNEQFF. Written as DNA, the CDR3 is TGTGCCAGTAGTAGTTGGGACAGGCCAAATGAGCAGTTCTTC.

The chain is built from TRBV2 and TRBJ1-1, with 10 bases matching TRBD1. The CDR3 is 14 amino acids. Germline V gene lookup returns CDR1 SNHLY and CDR2 FYNNEI. Trimming took 4 bases from V and 5 from J; bases not matched to a gene: 4. This chain's CDR3 is CASSGTGGGTEAFF. The CDR3 coding sequence is TGTGCCAGCAGTGGGACAGGGGGAGGGACTGAAGCTTTCTTT.

The genes are TRBV7-2 and TRBJ1-6; 7 bases are a match to TRBD1. With V trimmed by 2 bases and J by 10 bases, 5 bases remained unmatched. The V gene's germline CDR1 is SGHTA and CDR2 FQGNSA. CDR3 length equals 14 residues. The CDR3 loop is CASSLIGGQSPLHF. For the CDR3, the DNA is TGTGCCAGCAGCTTAATAGGGGGCCAATCACCCCTCCACTTT.

The chain recombines TRBV10-1 with TRBJ1-1, with 7 bases matching TRBD1. V shed 0 bases, J shed 4 bases, and the junction held 5 bases outside the gene matches. Germline V gene data show CDR1 as WNHNN and CDR2 as SYGVQD (reference sequence). The CDR3 consists of 15 residues. CDR3 bases: TGCGCCAGCAGTGAGTCCAGGGGGATAGTCACTGAAGCTTTCTTT. This gives the protein CASSESRGIVTEAFF.

V and J are TRBV10-3 and TRBJ1-1; D remains unclear. The CDR3 consists of 13 residues. V lost 5 bases and J 6 bases, leaving 13 bases between the germline ends. Germline V gene data show CDR1 as ENHRY and CDR2 as SYGVKD. The CDR3 region is CAISTREASEAFF. Written as DNA, the CDR3 is TGTGCCATCAGTACCCGCGAGGCATCTGAAGCTTTCTTT.

V usage is TRBV5-1 and J usage is TRBJ1-6, with D unclear. The CDR3 consists of 17 residues. Germline values: CDR1 SGHRS, CDR2 YFSETQ. V lost 2 bases, J lost 7 bases, and 19 bases lay in between. CDR3 protein: CASSFLSSGISNSPLHF. The CDR3 DNA reads as TGCGCCAGCAGCTTCTTGTCCTCCGGGATTTCAAATTCACCCCTCCACTTT.

The V and J genes are TRBV2 and TRBJ1-5, with 9 bases lining up with TRBD1. Trimming cost V 3 bases and J 5 bases; bases outside gene matches: 5. The length of the CDR3 is 15 residues. CDR1 and CDR2 from the germline V gene are SNHLY and FYNNEI. The CDR3, as DNA: TGTGCCAGCAGTGATTGGGACAGGGTAGATCAGCCCCAGCATTTT. Translated, it gives CASSDWDRVDQPQHF. Drawing the rest from reference TRBV2 and TRBJ1-5, the complete variable domain is EPEVTQTPSHQVTQMGQEVILRCVPISNHLYFYWYRQILGQKVEFLVSFYNNEISEKSEIFDDQFSVERPDGSNFTLKIRSTKLEDSAMYFCASSDWDRVDQPQHFGDGTRLSIL.

This clone was seen only a few times. The J gene is TRBJ1-3, the V gene TRBV3-1 (or the pseudogene TRBV3-2); 8 bases agree with TRBD1. The V and J ends lost 1 base and 3 bases, in that order; junction bases with no gene match: 2. Germline V gene lookup returns CDR1 LGHDT and CDR2 YNNKEL (reference sequence). The CDR3 runs to 15 residues. The CDR3 DNA reads as TGTGCCAGCAGCCAAGCGGACAGGGTTGGAAACACCATATATTTT. It is translated as CASSQADRVGNTIYF.